The rows below give T cell receptor beta chains drawn from one sample of a study of siplizumab effects on memory and regulatory T cells. No antigen has been identified for these receptors. Generated by immunoSEQ multiplex PCR, the TCRdb table keeps only in-frame clones and is missing some. The repertoire includes about 10,000 clones, around 45% of them detected once, and around a fifth sits in the top ten. The sequencing input was CFSE-low (dividing) CD4+ T cells sorted from an allogeneic mixed lymphocyte reaction. Every receptor here comes from a human donor in good health; the cells came from an allogeneic mixed lymphocyte reaction. Each CDR3 is given with its conserved first and last residue. Each record gives: clone size, CDR3 length, D gene, J gene, V gene, CDR3 protein, CDR3 DNA. D genes are given only for firm matches. A clone size is listed for some rows: how often the clone was seen (once, few, many), or a class if it is expanded.

clone size: few
CDR3 length: 14
D gene: -
J gene: TRBJ1-1
V gene: TRBV11-2
CDR3 protein: CASSLVRSGAEAFF
CDR3 DNA: TGTGCCAGCAGCTTAGTACGGAGTGGGGCTGAAGCTTTCTTT

clone size: few
CDR3 length: 12
D gene: -
J gene: TRBJ2-1
V gene: TRBV28
CDR3 protein: CASSLWPHEQFF
CDR3 DNA: TGTGCCAGCAGTTTATGGCCACATGAGCAGTTCTTC

clone size: few
CDR3 length: 18
D gene: TRBD1
J gene: TRBJ2-2
V gene: TRBV9
CDR3 protein: CASSVSPSGDRVSGELFF
CDR3 DNA: TGTGCCAGCAGCGTAAGTCCCTCCGGGGACAGGGTATCCGGGGAGCTGTTTTTT

clone size: few
CDR3 length: 16
D gene: -
J gene: TRBJ2-4
V gene: TRBV15
CDR3 protein: CATSRDLLGAKNIQYF
CDR3 DNA: TGTGCCACCAGCAGAGATCTATTAGGGGCCAAAAACATTCAGTACTTC

clone size: -
CDR3 length: 15
D gene: TRBD1
J gene: TRBJ2-7
V gene: TRBV6-6
CDR3 protein: CASSSDRGPRYEQYF
CDR3 DNA: TGTGCCAGCAGTTCCGACAGGGGCCCTCGGTACGAGCAGTACTTC

clone size: -
CDR3 length: 14
D gene: TRBD2
J gene: TRBJ2-1
V gene: TRBV27
CDR3 protein: CASSLRLAGGEQFF
CDR3 DNA: TGTGCCAGCAGTTTAAGACTAGCGGGAGGTGAGCAGTTCTTC

clone size: few
CDR3 length: 11
D gene: -
J gene: TRBJ2-7
V gene: TRBV2
CDR3 protein: CASSAFYEQYF
CDR3 DNA: TGTGCCAGCAGTGCTTTCTACGAGCAGTACTTC

clone size: -
CDR3 length: 12
D gene: -
J gene: TRBJ1-2
V gene: TRBV9
CDR3 protein: CASRSQTYGYTF
CDR3 DNA: TGTGCCAGCAGGTCACAGACCTATGGCTACACCTTC

clone size: -
CDR3 length: 12
D gene: -
J gene: TRBJ1-2
V gene: TRBV13
CDR3 protein: CASSLTSYGYTF
CDR3 DNA: TGTGCCAGCAGCTTGACCTCCTATGGCTACACCTTC

clone size: few
CDR3 length: 11
D gene: -
J gene: TRBJ2-3
V gene: TRBV19
CDR3 protein: CASRRYDTQYF
CDR3 DNA: TGTGCCAGTAGACGGTATGATACGCAGTATTTT

clone size: medium-sized
CDR3 length: 11
D gene: -
J gene: TRBJ2-3
V gene: TRBV19
CDR3 protein: CASSIVDTQYF
CDR3 DNA: TGTGCCAGTAGTATCGTAGATACGCAGTATTTT